This T cell receptor beta chain comes out of a study of shared clonotypes between healthy human individuals. TCRdb keeps only in-frame clones here, not all; method: immunoSEQ multiplex PCR. The repertoire holds hundreds of thousands of clones, with around 92% as singletons. The naive CD8 population came from CD45RO-negative cells selected for CCR7, without terminally differentiated effector memory CD45RA+ cells. The source material was naive CD8+ T cells sorted from blood. The clonotype was recovered from a man under 40 in good health.

CDR3 nucleotides: TGTGCCAGCAGCCACCAGGGGACTAGCGGAGGAGAGACCCAGTACTTC. This encodes CASSHQGTSGGETQYF. V usage is TRBV5-8 and J usage is TRBJ2-5; 11 bases map to TRBD2. This CDR3 has 16 amino acids. The J segment lost 4 bases and the V segment lost 4 bases, leaving 9 bases of the junction unmatched. Germline assignment: CDR1 SGHTS and CDR2 YDEGEE.